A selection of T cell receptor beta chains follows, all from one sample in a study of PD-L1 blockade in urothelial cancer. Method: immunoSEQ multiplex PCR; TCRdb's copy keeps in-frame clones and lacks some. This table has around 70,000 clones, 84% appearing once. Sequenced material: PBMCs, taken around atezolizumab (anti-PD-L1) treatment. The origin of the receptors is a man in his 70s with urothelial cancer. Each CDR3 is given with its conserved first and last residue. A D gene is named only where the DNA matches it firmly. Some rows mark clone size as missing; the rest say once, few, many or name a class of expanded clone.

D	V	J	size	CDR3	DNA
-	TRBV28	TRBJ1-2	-	CASSFKRYGYTF	TGTGCCAGCAGTTTCAAGCGCTATGGCTACACCTTC
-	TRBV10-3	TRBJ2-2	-	CAISESGTNTGELFF	TGTGCCATCAGTGAGTCCGGGACTAACACCGGGGAGCTGTTTTTT
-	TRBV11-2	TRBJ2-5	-	CASSYQMTSETQYF	TGTGCCAGCAGCTACCAGATGACATCGGAGACCCAGTACTTC
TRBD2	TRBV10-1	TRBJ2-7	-	CASSDSQRDTKQYF	TGCGCCAGCAGTGATAGCCAGCGGGATACTAAGCAGTACTTC
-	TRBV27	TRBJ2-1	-	CASSLAGWAYNEQFF	TGTGCCAGCAGTTTAGCGGGGTGGGCTTACAATGAGCAGTTCTTC
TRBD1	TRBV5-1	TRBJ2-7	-	CASSLSGTGSYEQYF	TGCGCCAGCAGCTTATCCGGGACAGGGTCCTACGAGCAGTACTTC
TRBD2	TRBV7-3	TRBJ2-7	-	CASRGRVGAYEQYF	TGTGCCAGCAGGGGGAGGGTGGGAGCCTACGAGCAGTACTTC
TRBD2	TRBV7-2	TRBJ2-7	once	CASSSTSGDYEQYF	TGTGCCAGCAGCTCTACTAGCGGGGACTACGAGCAGTACTTC
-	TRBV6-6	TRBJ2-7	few	CASTVANLYEQYF	TGTGCCAGCACGGTAGCAAACCTCTACGAGCAGTACTTC
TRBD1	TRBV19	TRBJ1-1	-	CASSRGAGLEAFF	TGTGCCAGTAGCAGGGGGGCTGGACTTGAAGCTTTCTTT
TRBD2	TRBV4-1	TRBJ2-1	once	CASSTSGSYNEQFF	TGCGCCAGTAGCACTAGCGGGAGTTACAATGAGCAGTTCTTC
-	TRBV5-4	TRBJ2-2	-	CASTPAGPGELFF	TGTGCCAGCACCCCAGCGGGCCCCGGGGAGCTGTTTTTT
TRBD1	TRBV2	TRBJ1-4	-	CASSPTPTGTNEKLFF	TGTGCCAGCAGTCCGACTCCGACAGGGACTAATGAAAAACTGTTTTTT
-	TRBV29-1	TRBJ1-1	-	CSGRNTEAFF	TGCAGCGGCAGGAACACTGAAGCTTTCTTT
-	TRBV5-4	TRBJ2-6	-	CASSLQGGANVLTF	TGTGCCAGCAGCTTGCAGGGTGGGGCCAACGTCCTGACTTTC
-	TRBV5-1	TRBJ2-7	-	CASSPLPGDTYEQYF	TGCGCCAGCAGCCCCCTGCCAGGGGACACCTACGAGCAGTACTTC
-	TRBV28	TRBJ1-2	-	CASSLSTRGYGYTF	TGTGCCAGCAGTTTGAGCACTCGGGGCTATGGCTACACCTTC
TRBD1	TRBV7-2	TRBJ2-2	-	CASSWSPQGAGGELFF	TGTGCCAGCAGTTGGAGCCCACAGGGGGCCGGCGGGGAGCTGTTTTTT
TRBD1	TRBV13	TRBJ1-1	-	CASRRTGMNTEAFF	TGTGCCAGCAGAAGGACAGGAATGAACACTGAAGCTTTCTTT
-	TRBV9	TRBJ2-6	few	CASSPSRVSGANVLTF	TGTGCCAGCAGCCCATCGCGAGTCTCTGGGGCCAACGTCCTGACTTTC
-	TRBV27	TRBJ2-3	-	CASILGQGRGTQYF	TGTGCCAGCATCCTGGGGCAGGGTAGGGGTACGCAGTATTTT
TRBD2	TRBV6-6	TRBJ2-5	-	CASRIAGAGETQYF	TGTGCCAGCAGGATAGCGGGAGCCGGGGAGACCCAGTACTTC
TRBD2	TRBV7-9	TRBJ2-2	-	CASSFVLGTARGAGELFF	TGTGCCAGCAGCTTTGTTCTCGGGACGGCGCGGGGGGCCGGGGAGCTGTTTTTT
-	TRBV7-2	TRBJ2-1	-	CASRAPRGLSYNEQFF	TGTGCCAGCAGGGCACCGAGGGGGTTGTCCTACAATGAGCAGTTCTTC
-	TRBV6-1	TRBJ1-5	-	CASSEHGQSLAAQHF	TGTGCCAGCAGTGAACACGGACAGTCATTAGCCGCCCAGCATTTT
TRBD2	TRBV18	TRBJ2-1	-	CASSPLGAGWGNEQFF	TGTGCCAGCTCACCACTTGGAGCGGGATGGGGGAATGAGCAGTTCTTC
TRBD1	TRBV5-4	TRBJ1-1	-	CASSLVGTANTEAFF	TGTGCCAGCAGCTTGGTGGGGACAGCGAACACTGAAGCTTTCTTT
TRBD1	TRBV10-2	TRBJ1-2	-	CASSEGQVYGYTF	TGCGCCAGCAGTGAGGGACAGGTCTATGGCTACACCTTC
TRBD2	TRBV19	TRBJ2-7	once	CASSIVSGSYEQYF	TGTGCCAGTAGTATTGTTAGCGGGAGCTACGAGCAGTACTTC
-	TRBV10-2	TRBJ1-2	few	CASSRPGNYGYTF	TGCGCCAGCTCCCGCCCAGGCAACTATGGCTACACCTTC
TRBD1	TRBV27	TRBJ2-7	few	CASSLRGRRYEQYF	TGTGCCAGCAGTTTAAGGGGGCGCCGCTACGAGCAGTACTTC
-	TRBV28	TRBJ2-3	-	CASIGSGRPRHTQYF	TGTGCCAGCATAGGTAGCGGCAGACCACGCCATACGCAGTATTTT
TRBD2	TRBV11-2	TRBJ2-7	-	CASSFWTSGNEQYF	TGTGCCAGCAGCTTTTGGACTAGCGGGAACGAGCAGTACTTC
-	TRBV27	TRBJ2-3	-	CASSSQLYPRGTRTDTQYF	TGTGCCAGCAGTTCCCAGTTATACCCCCGGGGGACGAGAACAGATACGCAGTATTTT
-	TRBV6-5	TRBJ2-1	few	CATRTWGGEQFF	TGTGCCACCCGGACTTGGGGAGGAGAGCAGTTCTTC
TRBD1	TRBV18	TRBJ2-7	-	CASSTGTGPYEQYF	TGTGCCAGCTCAACCGGGACAGGGCCCTACGAGCAGTACTTC
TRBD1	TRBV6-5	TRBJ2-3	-	CASSSGTGKDTQYF	TGTGCCAGCAGTTCCGGGACAGGGAAAGATACGCAGTATTTT
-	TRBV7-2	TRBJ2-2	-	CASSLDRYTGELFF	TGTGCCAGCAGCTTAGATCGGTACACCGGGGAGCTGTTTTTT
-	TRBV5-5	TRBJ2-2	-	CASSLAGGSGTGELFF	TGTGCCAGCAGCTTGGCCGGTGGATCAGGCACCGGGGAGCTGTTTTTT
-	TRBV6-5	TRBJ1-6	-	CASSYSSYNSPLHF	TGTGCCAGCAGTTATAGCTCCTATAATTCACCCCTCCACTTT
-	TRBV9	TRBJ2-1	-	CASSVADRTYNEQFF	TGTGCCAGCAGCGTAGCGGACAGAACCTACAATGAGCAGTTCTTC
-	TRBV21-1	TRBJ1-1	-	CASSNRVPNTEAFF	TGTGCCAGCAGCAATCGGGTACCGAACACTGAAGCTTTCTTT